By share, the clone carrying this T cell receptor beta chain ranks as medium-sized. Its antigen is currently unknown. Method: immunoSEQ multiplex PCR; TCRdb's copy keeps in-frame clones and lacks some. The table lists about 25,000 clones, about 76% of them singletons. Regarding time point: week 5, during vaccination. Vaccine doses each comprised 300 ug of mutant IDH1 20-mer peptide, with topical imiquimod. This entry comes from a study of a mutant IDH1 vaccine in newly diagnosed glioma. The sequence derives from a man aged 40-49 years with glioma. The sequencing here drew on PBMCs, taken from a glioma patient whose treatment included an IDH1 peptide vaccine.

The CDR3 is CASSPRTLQTSDTQYF. In DNA, the CDR3 is TGTGCCAGCAGCCCACGGACCCTGCAAACATCAGATACGCAGTATTTT. The chain uses TRBV9 and TRBJ2-3; D is undetermined. Germline CDR1 reads SGDLS; CDR2 reads YYNGEE. The V gene lost 4 bases and the J gene lost 4 bases, with 19 bases spanning the gap. This CDR3 comprises 16 residues.